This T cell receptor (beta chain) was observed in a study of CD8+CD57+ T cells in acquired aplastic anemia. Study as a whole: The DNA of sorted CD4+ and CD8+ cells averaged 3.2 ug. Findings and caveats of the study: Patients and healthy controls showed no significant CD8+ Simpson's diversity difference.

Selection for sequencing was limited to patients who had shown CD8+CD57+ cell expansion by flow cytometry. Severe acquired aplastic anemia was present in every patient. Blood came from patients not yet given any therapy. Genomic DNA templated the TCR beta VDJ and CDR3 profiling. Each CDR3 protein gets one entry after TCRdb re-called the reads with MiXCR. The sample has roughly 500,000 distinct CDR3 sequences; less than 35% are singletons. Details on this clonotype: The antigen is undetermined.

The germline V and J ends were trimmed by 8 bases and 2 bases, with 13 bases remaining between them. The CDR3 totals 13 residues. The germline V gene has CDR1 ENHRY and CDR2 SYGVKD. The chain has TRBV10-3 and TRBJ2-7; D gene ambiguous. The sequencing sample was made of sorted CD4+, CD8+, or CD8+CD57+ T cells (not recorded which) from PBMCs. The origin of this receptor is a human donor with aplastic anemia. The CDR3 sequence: CAIQLAMPYEQYF. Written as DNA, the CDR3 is TGTGCCATCCAGCTCGCAATGCCCTACGAGCAGTACTTC.